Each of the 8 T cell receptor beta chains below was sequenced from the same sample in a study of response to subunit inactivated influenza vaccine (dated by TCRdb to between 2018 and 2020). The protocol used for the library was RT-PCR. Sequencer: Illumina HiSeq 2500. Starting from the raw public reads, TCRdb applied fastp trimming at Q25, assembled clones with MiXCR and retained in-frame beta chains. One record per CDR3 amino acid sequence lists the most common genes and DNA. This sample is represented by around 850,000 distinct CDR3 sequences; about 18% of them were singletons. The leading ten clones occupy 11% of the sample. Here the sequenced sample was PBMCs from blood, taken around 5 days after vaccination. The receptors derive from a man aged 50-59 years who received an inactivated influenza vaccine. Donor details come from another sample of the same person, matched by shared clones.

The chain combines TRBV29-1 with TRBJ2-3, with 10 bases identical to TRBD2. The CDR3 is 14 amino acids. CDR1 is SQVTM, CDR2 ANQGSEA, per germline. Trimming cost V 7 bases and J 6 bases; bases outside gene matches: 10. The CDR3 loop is CSAPQAGGSDTQYF. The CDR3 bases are TGCAGCGCTCCCCAAGCGGGAGGGTCGGATACGCAGTATTTT.

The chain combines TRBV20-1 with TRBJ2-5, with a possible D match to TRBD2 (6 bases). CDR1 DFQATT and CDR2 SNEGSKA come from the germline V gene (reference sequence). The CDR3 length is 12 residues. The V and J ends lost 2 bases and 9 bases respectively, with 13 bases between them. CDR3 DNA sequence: TGCAGTGCTAGATGGGACTCGCGCCCCCAGTACTTC. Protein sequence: CSARWDSRPQYF.

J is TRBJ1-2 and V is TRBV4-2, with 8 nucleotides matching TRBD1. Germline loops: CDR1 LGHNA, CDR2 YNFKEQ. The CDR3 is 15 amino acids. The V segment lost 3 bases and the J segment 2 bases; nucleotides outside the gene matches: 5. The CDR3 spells CASSHQQGGNYGYTF. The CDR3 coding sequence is TGTGCCAGCAGCCATCAACAGGGGGGAAACTATGGCTACACCTTC.

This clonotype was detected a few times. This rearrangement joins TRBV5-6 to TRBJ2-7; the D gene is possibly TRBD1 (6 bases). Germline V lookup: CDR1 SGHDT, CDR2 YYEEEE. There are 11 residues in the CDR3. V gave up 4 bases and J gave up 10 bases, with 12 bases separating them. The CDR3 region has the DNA TGTGCCAGCAGCGTACAGGGCCAACAGTACTTC. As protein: CASSVQGQQYF.

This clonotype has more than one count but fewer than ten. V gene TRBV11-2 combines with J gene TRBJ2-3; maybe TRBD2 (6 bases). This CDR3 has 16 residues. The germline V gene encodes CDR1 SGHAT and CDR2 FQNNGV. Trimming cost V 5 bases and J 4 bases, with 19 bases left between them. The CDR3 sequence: CASSPLRGGDPDTQYF. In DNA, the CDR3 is TGTGCCAGCAGCCCCCTAAGAGGCGGGGACCCAGATACGCAGTATTTT.

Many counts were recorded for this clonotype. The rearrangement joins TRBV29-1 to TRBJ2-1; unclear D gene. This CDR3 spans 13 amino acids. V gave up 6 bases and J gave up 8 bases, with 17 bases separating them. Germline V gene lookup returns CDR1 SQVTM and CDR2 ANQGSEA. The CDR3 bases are TGCAGCGTCGTAGGTACGGTGATCGATGAGCAGTTCTTC. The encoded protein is CSVVGTVIDEQFF.

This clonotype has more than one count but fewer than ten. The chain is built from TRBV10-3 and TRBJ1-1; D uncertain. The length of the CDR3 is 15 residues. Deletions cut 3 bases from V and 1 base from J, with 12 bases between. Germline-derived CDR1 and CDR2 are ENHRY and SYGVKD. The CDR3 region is CAISEDVAENTEAFF. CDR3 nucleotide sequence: TGTGCCATCAGTGAAGATGTGGCCGAGAACACTGAAGCTTTCTTT.

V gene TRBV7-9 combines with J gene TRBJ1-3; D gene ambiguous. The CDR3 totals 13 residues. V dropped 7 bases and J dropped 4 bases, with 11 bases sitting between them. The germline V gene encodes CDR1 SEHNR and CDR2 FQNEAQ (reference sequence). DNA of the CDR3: TGTGCCAGCACTTCTTCCGGAGGAAACACCATATATTTT. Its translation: CASTSSGGNTIYF.